A single sample gave rise to the 32 T cell receptor beta chains below, sequenced in a study of radiation and T cells in renal cell carcinoma. Time point described: blood 4 weeks post-SBRT, at nephrectomy. Treatment denoted: 15 Gy SBRT to primary tumor, nephrectomy 4 weeks later. This table comes from immunoSEQ multiplex PCR, and its TCRdb copy is limited to in-frame clones, with some not included. This sample has about 150,000 clones; 75% to 90% occur once, and the top ten carry less than 20%. The source was blood, collected from a patient whose treatment included radiotherapy and nephrectomy. The receptors were gathered from a woman between 45 and 60 years old with renal cell carcinoma.

This clone was recorded once. The chain carries TRBV7-2 and TRBJ2-7; weak D call: TRBD2 (5 bases). The germline V and J ends were trimmed by 3 bases and 2 bases, with 14 bases remaining between them. CDR1 is SGHTA and CDR2 is FQGNSA in the germline V gene. The CDR3 length is 15 residues. The DNA for the CDR3 is TGTGCCAGCAGCTTTGGGAGATCGCGTACCTACGAGCAGTACTTC. Translation: CASSFGRSRTYEQYF. The entire variable domain, with the rest obtained from reference TRBV7-2 and TRBJ2-7, is as follows: GAGVSQSPSNKVTEKGKDVELRCDPISGHTALYWYRQSLGQGLEFLIYFQGNSAPDKSGLPSDRFSAERTGGSVSTLTIQRTQQEDSAVYLCASSFGRSRTYEQYFGPGTRLTVT.

The CDR3 loop is CASSLGGVDSGNTIYF. The DNA for the CDR3 is TGTGCCAGCAGCTTAGGGGGAGTGGACTCTGGAAACACCATATATTTT. The rearrangement uses TRBV7-2 and TRBJ1-3; unclear D gene. The CDR3 has 16 amino acids. CDR1 SGHTA and CDR2 FQGNSA come from the germline V gene. V was cut by 1 base and J by 0 bases, with 10 bases left in between.

This chain uses TRBV7-2 with TRBJ1-5; D may be TRBD1 (6 bases). The CDR3 is 16 amino acids. CDR1 and CDR2 (germline): SGHTA, FQGNSA. Trimming removed 0 bases from V and 2 bases from J, with 11 bases in between. CDR3 in amino acids: CASSLAGGLGNQPQHF. CDR3 DNA sequence: TGTGCCAGCAGCTTAGCCGGGGGGCTGGGCAATCAGCCCCAGCATTTT.

CDR3 protein: CASSQVGRRSGGSSYNEQFF. CDR3 in DNA: TGTGCCAGCAGCCAAGTGGGGAGACGTAGTGGCGGGAGCTCCTACAATGAGCAGTTCTTC. The rearrangement joins TRBV14 to TRBJ2-1, with 7 nucleotides matching TRBD2. The CDR3 extends over 20 amino acids. V was pared by 1 base and J by 0 bases, with 15 bases of the junction left unmatched. CDR1 is SGHDN and CDR2 is FVKESK in the germline V gene.

The V call is TRBV19, the J call TRBJ2-2, with D tentatively TRBD2 (5 bases). The CDR3 runs to 17 residues. Trimming shortened V by 1 base and J by 1 base, and 13 bases separated the two germline ends. CDR1 is LNHDA, CDR2 SQIVND, per germline (reference sequence). The CDR3 region has the DNA TGTGCCAGTAGTATAGTAGGACTCGATGAGAACACCGGGGAGCTGTTTTTT. This gives the protein CASSIVGLDENTGELFF.

The V call is TRBV6-5, the J call TRBJ2-7; unclear D gene. The CDR3 consists of 14 residues. The ends were cut back, 0 bases at V and 3 bases at J, with 9 bases in the middle. Germline V gene data show CDR1 as MNHEY and CDR2 as SVGAGI. Here the CDR3 reads CASSYSGNYYEQYF. The DNA for the CDR3 is TGTGCCAGCAGTTACTCAGGGAATTACTACGAGCAGTACTTC.

This chain links TRBV28 with TRBJ2-7, with D perhaps TRBD2 (6 bases). This CDR3 has 14 amino acids. Looked up from germline, CDR1 is MDHEN and CDR2 is SYDVKM. Deletions cut 5 bases from V and 1 base from J, with 12 bases between. CDR3 nucleotide sequence: TGTGCCAGCAGTCCTACGGCGGGGTCCTACGAGCAGTACTTC. This codes for CASSPTAGSYEQYF.

The rearrangement uses TRBV4-2 and TRBJ2-5; 15 bases map to TRBD2. V shed 4 bases, J shed 5 bases, and the junction held 8 bases outside the gene matches. This CDR3 region has 17 residues. The V gene's germline CDR1 is LGHNA and CDR2 YNFKEQ. CDR3 sequence: CASSLRTSGRAVETQYF. The CDR3 region has the DNA TGTGCCAGCAGCCTACGGACTAGCGGGAGGGCCGTGGAGACCCAGTACTTC.

This chain links TRBV30 with TRBJ1-2, with 8 bases that match TRBD1. The CDR3 is made up of 13 amino acids. After removal of 2 bases from V and 6 bases from J, the junction contained 5 bases not matched to a gene. The V gene's germline CDR1 is GTSNPN and CDR2 SVGIG (reference sequence). The CDR3 nucleotides are TGTGCCTGGAGTCTCGGACAGGGCAATGGCTACACCTTC. This gives the protein CAWSLGQGNGYTF.

The chain has TRBV21-1 and TRBJ2-7; the table's D call, TRBD1, was not checked against the DNA. TRBV21-1 is noted as a pseudogene. This CDR3 is 15 amino acids long. Here the CDR3 DNA reads TGTGCCAGCAGCAAAGGGTGGACAGCTACCTACGAGCAGTACTTC. This translates into CASSKGWTATYEQYF.

The chain uses TRBV4-2 and TRBJ2-3; a weak D match, TRBD2 (5 bases). The CDR3 spans 15 residues. The germline CDR1 and CDR2 sequences are LGHNA and YNFKEQ. The V end was cut by 2 bases, the J end by 5 bases, with 14 bases between. The CDR3 sequence: CASSQSANGVDTQYF. DNA for the CDR3: TGTGCCAGCAGCCAATCGGCCAACGGGGTAGATACGCAGTATTTT.

The chain couples TRBV6-5 to TRBJ2-1; a weak D match, TRBD2 (5 bases). The CDR3 extends over 15 amino acids. V lost 7 bases and J 0 bases, leaving 13 bases between the germline ends. The germline CDR1 and CDR2 sequences are MNHEY and SVGAGI. In DNA, the CDR3 is TGTGCCAGCACGAGATCCCGGGGCTCCTACAATGAGCAGTTCTTC. Translation: CASTRSRGSYNEQFF.

This clone was picked up one time. The rearrangement links TRBV4-3 to TRBJ2-1; 7 bases fit TRBD1. Germline loops: CDR1 LGHNA, CDR2 YSLEER. The CDR3 has 17 amino acids. V lost 0 bases, J lost 5 bases, and 10 bases stayed unmatched. CDR3 region: CASSQDLGDRAHNEQFF. The DNA for the CDR3 is TGCGCCAGCAGCCAAGATCTAGGCGACAGGGCCCACAATGAGCAGTTCTTC.

V is TRBV6-5 and J is TRBJ1-4; D uncertain. V was shortened by 4 bases and J by 3 bases, with 9 bases between the two germline ends. The length of the CDR3 is 14 residues. In germline, CDR1 is MNHEY, CDR2 SVGAGI. The CDR3 sequence is CASSWIGANEKLFF. CDR3 coding DNA: TGTGCCAGCAGTTGGATTGGGGCTAATGAAAAACTGTTTTTT.

The count of this clone is one. The chain combines TRBV6-6 with TRBJ2-5; D is unclear. V lost 5 bases and J 2 bases, leaving 3 bases between the germline ends. The CDR3 spans 11 residues. Germline V gene lookup returns CDR1 MNHNY and CDR2 SVGAGI (reference sequence). The CDR3 here is CASSTQETQYF. The DNA of the CDR3 is TGTGCCAGCAGTACTCAAGAGACCCAGTACTTC.

The table lists this clone with a few counts. V usage is TRBV10-1 and J usage is TRBJ1-1; D not resolved. Germline values: CDR1 WNHNN, CDR2 SYGVQD (reference sequence). The CDR3 sequence is 13 residues long. Trimming left V 6 bases short and J 3 bases short, with 11 bases between. This CDR3 reads CASRREEDTEAFF. The CDR3, as DNA: TGCGCCAGCAGAAGGGAAGAAGACACTGAAGCTTTCTTT.

The chain is built from TRBV2 and TRBJ1-2, with 9 bases that match TRBD1. Germline V CDR1 and CDR2: SNHLY, FYNNEI. V lost 6 bases and J lost 7; bases outside the gene matches: 6. The CDR3 spans 13 residues. The CDR3 region has the DNA TGTGCCAGCAGCGCACAGGGGGCGCGTGGCTACACCTTC. Encoded protein: CASSAQGARGYTF. Complete variable domain (other parts from reference TRBV2 and TRBJ1-2): EPEVTQTPSHQVTQMGQEVILRCVPISNHLYFYWYRQILGQKVEFLVSFYNNEISEKSEIFDDQFSVERPDGSNFTLKIRSTKLEDSAMYFCASSAQGARGYTFGSGTRLTVV.

The rearrangement links TRBV4-3 to TRBJ2-7; D is unresolved. The V gene's germline CDR1 is LGHNA and CDR2 YSLEER. This CDR3 is 13 amino acids long. V dropped 1 base and J dropped 2 bases, with 6 bases sitting between them. CDR3 residues: CASSQATTYEQYF. Here the CDR3 DNA reads TGCGCCAGCAGCCAAGCAACCACCTACGAGCAGTACTTC.

In DNA, the CDR3 is TGTGCCAGCAGCTTTTTTAGGGTGGACAATGAGCAGTTCTTC. Translating it yields CASSFFRVDNEQFF. The genes are TRBV7-9 and TRBJ2-1; the D is unclear. The CDR3 length is 14 residues. Germline values: CDR1 SEHNR, CDR2 FQNEAQ (reference sequence). The V gene lost 3 bases and the J gene lost 5 bases, with 11 bases spanning the gap.

The V and J genes are TRBV10-1 and TRBJ1-4, with D unclear. Germline CDR1 WNHNN, CDR2 SYGVQD (reference sequence). There are 14 residues in the CDR3. V was pared by 8 bases and J by 0 bases, with 10 bases between. For the CDR3, the DNA is TGCGCCAGCTCGGACGGCTCAACTAATGAAAAACTGTTTTTT. Protein sequence: CASSDGSTNEKLFF.

This chain links TRBV5-4 with TRBJ2-5; TRBD2 agrees at 9 bases. Germline trimming cut 4 bases from V and 2 bases from J; bases unmatched to any gene: 6. Germline assignment: CDR1 SGHNT and CDR2 YYREEE (reference sequence). This CDR3 is built from 15 residues. CDR3 in DNA: TGTGCCAGCAGCCACGGGCGGGAGGGACAAGAGACCCAGTACTTC. Encoded protein: CASSHGREGQETQYF.

The chain couples TRBV7-2 to TRBJ2-5; no definite D call. Germline V gene lookup returns CDR1 SGHTA and CDR2 FQGNSA. This CDR3 is built from 13 residues. Trimming cost V 6 bases and J 3 bases, with 11 bases left between them. The CDR3 DNA sequence: TGTGCCAGCAGAGGCCGGGCCGAAGAGACCCAGTACTTC. This translates into CASRGRAEETQYF.

The chain joins TRBV27 to TRBJ2-1, with D tentatively TRBD1 (6 bases). The CDR3 totals 16 residues. V lost 8 bases to trimming and J lost 3 bases, with 20 bases between them. Germline V gene sequence: CDR1 MNHEY, CDR2 SMNVEV (reference sequence). DNA of the CDR3: TGTGCCAGCTCATCCGGGACACAGGGCTACTACAATGAGCAGTTCTTC. This codes for CASSSGTQGYYNEQFF.

The CDR3 region is CASRFLPWGVAGGPGTGELFF. Here the CDR3 DNA reads TGTGCAAGTCGCTTCCTACCATGGGGGGTAGCGGGAGGGCCTGGCACCGGGGAGCTGTTTTTT. The chain has TRBV12-2 and TRBJ2-2; the tabulated D call, TRBD2, remains unverified against the DNA. TRBV12-2 is given as a pseudogene. The CDR3 loop spans 21 amino acids.

The CDR3 region is CASSYALDTQYF. CDR3 bases: TGTGCCAGCAGCTACGCCCTAGATACGCAGTATTTT. The rearrangement links TRBV9 to TRBJ2-3; D call uncertain. The CDR3 length is 12 residues. The V gene's germline CDR1 is SGDLS and CDR2 YYNGEE. Trimming cost V 4 bases and J 5 bases, with 8 bases left between them.

The gene calls are TRBV10-3 and TRBJ2-2, with 9 bases identical to TRBD1. J was trimmed by 2 bases and V by 1 base; bases with no gene match: 2. The length of the CDR3 is 16 residues. Germline CDR1 is ENHRY and CDR2 is SYGVKD. The CDR3: CAISELDRGNTGELFF. DNA for the CDR3: TGTGCCATCAGTGAGTTGGACAGGGGCAACACCGGGGAGCTGTTTTTT.

The rearrangement uses TRBV2 and TRBJ2-3; TRBD2 matches 15 bases. Per the germline V gene, CDR1 is SNHLY and CDR2 is FYNNEI. J was trimmed by 6 bases and V by 6 bases; bases with no gene match: 13. The CDR3 extends over 18 amino acids. The DNA of the CDR3 is TGTGCCAGCAGCTTTGCTAGGGGACTAGCGGGAGGAGCGGATACGCAGTATTTT. It translates to CASSFARGLAGGADTQYF.

This clone was detected a few times. J is TRBJ1-1 and V is TRBV19; the match to TRBD1 covers 8 bases. Trimming took 7 bases from V and 3 from J; bases not matched to a gene: 7. The germline CDR1 and CDR2 sequences are LNHDA and SQIVND (reference sequence). The CDR3 consists of 14 residues. The CDR3 nucleotides are TGTGCCAGTAACCCCGACAGGGGCTACACTGAAGCTTTCTTT. Amino acids: CASNPDRGYTEAFF.

In the case of this clone: The same CDR3 can be traced to other DNA sequences in this sample. This sequence joins TRBV11-2 and TRBJ1-2, with D unresolved. The V and J ends lost 1 base and 5 bases respectively, with 5 bases between them. This CDR3 comprises 12 residues. CDR1 SGHAT and CDR2 FQNNGV come from the germline V gene. The chain's CDR3 is CASSLGSYGYTF. The CDR3 coding sequence is TGTGCCAGCAGCTTAGGTTCTTATGGCTACACCTTC. The full variable domain, in which reference TRBV11-2 and TRBJ1-2 provide the parts outside the CDR3, is EAGVAQSPRYKIIEKRQSVAFWCNPISGHATLYWYQQILGQGPKLLIQFQNNGVVDDSQLPKDRFSAERLKGVDSTLKIQPAKLEDSAVYLCASSLGSYGYTFGSGTRLTVV.

This chain uses TRBV5-6 with TRBJ2-5, with 9 bases matching TRBD1. In germline, CDR1 is SGHDT, CDR2 YYEEEE. J was trimmed by 5 bases and V by 4 bases; bases with no gene match: 3. The CDR3 sequence is 13 residues long. The CDR3 coding sequence is TGTGCCAGCAGCACAGGGGGCGCTGAGACCCAGTACTTC. This sequence encodes CASSTGGAETQYF. Complete variable domain (other parts from reference TRBV5-6 and TRBJ2-5): DAGVTQSPTHLIKTRGQQVTLRCSPKSGHDTVSWYQQALGQGPQFIFQYYEEEERQRGNFPDRFSGHQFPNYSSELNVNALLLGDSALYLCASSTGGAETQYFGPGTRLLVL.

The chain joins TRBV2 to TRBJ1-6; D perhaps matches TRBD1 (6 bases). The germline CDR1 and CDR2 sequences are SNHLY and FYNNEI. This CDR3 has 13 amino acids. The V end was cut by 10 bases, the J end by 8 bases, with 15 bases between. The CDR3 bases are TGTGCCACCAAAATAGGGGGAGATTCACCCCTCCACTTT. Encoded protein: CATKIGGDSPLHF.

The chain is built from TRBV29-1 and TRBJ2-5; 8 nucleotides line up with TRBD1. Losses at the gene ends were 4 bases for V and 8 bases for J; bases not matched to a gene: 12. This CDR3 is built from 14 residues. CDR1 is SQVTM and CDR2 is ANQGSEA in the germline V gene. The CDR3 spells CSVGTGKVVKTQYF. The CDR3 nucleotides read TGCAGCGTTGGGACAGGGAAGGTTGTCAAAACCCAGTACTTC.